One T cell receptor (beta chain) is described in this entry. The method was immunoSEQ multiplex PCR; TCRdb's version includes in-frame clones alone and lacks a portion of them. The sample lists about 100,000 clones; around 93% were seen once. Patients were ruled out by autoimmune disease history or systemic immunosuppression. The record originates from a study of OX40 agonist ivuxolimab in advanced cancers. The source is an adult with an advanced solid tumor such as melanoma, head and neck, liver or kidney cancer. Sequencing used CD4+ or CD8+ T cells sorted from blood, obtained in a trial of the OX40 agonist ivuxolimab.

The CDR3 reads CASSSTRVKETQYF. Written as DNA, the CDR3 is TGTGCCAGCAGCTCTACCCGAGTAAAGGAGACCCAGTACTTC. The chain joins TRBV27 to TRBJ2-5; D ambiguous. Germline CDR1 is MNHEY and CDR2 is SMNVEV (reference sequence). V dropped 6 bases and J dropped 5 bases, with 16 bases sitting between them. The CDR3 covers 14 residues.